This T cell receptor (beta chain) was identified in a study of T-cell memory formation after mild COVID-19. Study results and caveats: Of the contracting clones, CD4+ ones lay mainly in CM and EM, and CD8+ ones in EMRA.

TCR alpha and TCR beta cDNA libraries with sample barcodes and UMIs came from 5'RACE using constant-segment primers. Each CDR3 protein gets one entry after TCRdb re-called the 5' RACE reads with MiXCR. The sample has under 400,000 distinct CDR3 sequences; around 27% are singletons. Regarding this clonotype: Its antigen is not known.

This CDR3 has 15 residues. The germline V gene encodes CDR1 SQVTM and CDR2 ANQGSEA. J was trimmed by 7 bases and V by 0 bases; bases with no gene match: 5. The clonotype originates from an adult woman who had mild COVID-19 (a few samples of this study predate the infection). Cell type and time point are not known. The genes are TRBV29-1 and TRBJ1-4; 10 nucleotides line up with TRBD1. The specimen sequenced was PBMCs or a T cell subset sorted from them (not recorded which). CDR3 sequence reads: CSVEEGQGSAEKLFF. CDR3 DNA: TGCAGCGTTGAAGAGGGACAGGGGTCGGCTGAAAAACTGTTTTTT.